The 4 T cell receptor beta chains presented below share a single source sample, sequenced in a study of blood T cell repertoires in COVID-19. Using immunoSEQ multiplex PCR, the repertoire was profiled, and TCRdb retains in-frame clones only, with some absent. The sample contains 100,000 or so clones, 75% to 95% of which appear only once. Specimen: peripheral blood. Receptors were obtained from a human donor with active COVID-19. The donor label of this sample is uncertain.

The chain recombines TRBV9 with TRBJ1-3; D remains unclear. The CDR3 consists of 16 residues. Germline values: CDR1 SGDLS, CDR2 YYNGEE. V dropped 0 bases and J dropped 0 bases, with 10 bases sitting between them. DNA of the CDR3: TGTGCCAGCAGCGTAGAGGAAGACTTCTCTGGAAACACCATATATTTT. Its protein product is CASSVEEDFSGNTIYF.

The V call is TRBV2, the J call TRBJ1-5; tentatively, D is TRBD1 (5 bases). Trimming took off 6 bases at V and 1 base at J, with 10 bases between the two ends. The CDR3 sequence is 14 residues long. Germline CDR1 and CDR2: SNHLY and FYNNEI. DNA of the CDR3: TGTGCCAGCAGCGGTCCAGGGAGCAATCAGCCCCAGCATTTT. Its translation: CASSGPGSNQPQHF.

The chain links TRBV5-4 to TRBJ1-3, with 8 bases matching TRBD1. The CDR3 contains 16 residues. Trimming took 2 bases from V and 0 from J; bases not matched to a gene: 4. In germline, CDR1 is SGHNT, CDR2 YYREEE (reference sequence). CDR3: CASSLQGGSSGNTIYF. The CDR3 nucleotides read TGTGCCAGCAGCTTACAGGGGGGTAGCTCTGGAAACACCATATATTTT.

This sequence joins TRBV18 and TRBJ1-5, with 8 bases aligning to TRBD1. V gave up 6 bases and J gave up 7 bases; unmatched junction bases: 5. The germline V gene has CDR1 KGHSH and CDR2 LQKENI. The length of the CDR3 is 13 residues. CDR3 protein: CASSTAGGQPQHF. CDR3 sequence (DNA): TGTGCCAGCTCCACGGCAGGGGGCCAGCCCCAGCATTTT.